Listed below are T cell receptor beta chains from one sample, sequenced in a study of PD-L1 blockade in urothelial cancer. Sequencing was performed with immunoSEQ multiplex PCR; in TCRdb, only in-frame clones are kept and a portion is missing. Among 40,000 to 60,000 clones listed, about 81% were seen once. The material was PBMCs, obtained around atezolizumab (anti-PD-L1) treatment. These receptors originate from a man aged 70 or older with urothelial cancer. Each CDR3 is given with its conserved first and last residue. The D gene is left open where the match is weak.

D: .
V: TRBV23-1
J: TRBJ1-5
CDR3: CASSQQGRHSNQPQHF

D: .
V: TRBV5-4
J: TRBJ1-6
CDR3: CASSRRQVNEQNSPLHF

D: .
V: TRBV14
J: TRBJ2-7
CDR3: CASSQGLLGVAYEQYF

D: TRBD1
V: TRBV2
J: TRBJ1-3
CDR3: CASSDRGQGGNTIYF

D: TRBD2
V: TRBV15
J: TRBJ2-1
CDR3: CATSRDVGTSSNEQFF

D: .
V: TRBV7-3
J: TRBJ1-1
CDR3: CASSLTGRDTEAFF

D: .
V: TRBV28
J: TRBJ1-5
CDR3: CASSSLSNQPQHF

D: TRBD1
V: TRBV13
J: TRBJ2-1
CDR3: CASSPLGTGGYNEQFF

D: .
V: TRBV9
J: TRBJ2-3
CDR3: CASSPLGGAGTDTQYF

D: .
V: TRBV18
J: TRBJ1-1
CDR3: CASSPGNTEAFF

D: TRBD2
V: TRBV4-1
J: TRBJ2-5
CDR3: CASSQEERGQETQYF

D: TRBD1
V: TRBV11-2
J: TRBJ2-3
CDR3: CASSINVRDREYF

D: .
V: TRBV5-1
J: TRBJ2-3
CDR3: CASSPLSRDTQYF

D: .
V: TRBV5-1
J: TRBJ1-1
CDR3: CASREEGPEAFF

D: .
V: TRBV4-2
J: TRBJ1-3
CDR3: CASSRPYQGVGNTIYF

D: .
V: TRBV18
J: TRBJ1-5
CDR3: CASSPETALKGQPQHF

D: .
V: TRBV7-2
J: TRBJ1-5
CDR3: CASSTQKGGNQPQHF

D: .
V: TRBV28
J: TRBJ1-5
CDR3: CASNINRGGGHQPQHF

D: .
V: TRBV5-1
J: TRBJ2-7
CDR3: CASSLRGSQPYEQYF

D: TRBD1
V: TRBV19
J: TRBJ1-5
CDR3: CASSMTGQGSNQPQHF

D: .
V: TRBV27
J: TRBJ2-6
CDR3: CASSDLDSSGANVLTF

D: .
V: TRBV15
J: TRBJ1-1
CDR3: CATSRLRQGKTEAFF

D: TRBD2
V: TRBV7-9
J: TRBJ2-1
CDR3: CASSFRGDNEQFF

D: .
V: TRBV7-6
J: TRBJ1-1
CDR3: CASSREGGSTEAFF

D: TRBD2
V: TRBV5-6
J: TRBJ2-1
CDR3: CASSLSGTSILF

D: TRBD1
V: TRBV7-9
J: TRBJ2-7
CDR3: CASSFLVTGTENYEQYF

D: .
V: TRBV18
J: TRBJ1-3
CDR3: CASSPDNSGNTIYF

D: TRBD2
V: TRBV9
J: TRBJ2-1
CDR3: CASSVEAGGYNEQFF

D: .
V: TRBV19
J: TRBJ1-6
CDR3: CASSRTGPGSSYNSPLHF

D: .
V: TRBV7-2
J: TRBJ2-2
CDR3: CASSLMKGLGAAGELFF

D: .
V: TRBV14
J: TRBJ1-6
CDR3: CASSQVVGGPLHF

D: TRBD1
V: TRBV28
J: TRBJ1-2
CDR3: CASSLTGRNYGYTF

D: .
V: TRBV4-2
J: TRBJ2-3
CDR3: CASSHGEYGTDTQYF

D: TRBD2
V: TRBV5-1
J: TRBJ2-7
CDR3: CASCPGLAGDGEQYF

D: .
V: TRBV6-4
J: TRBJ2-5
CDR3: CASTDVGGQETQYF

D: TRBD1
V: TRBV5-8
J: TRBJ2-7
CDR3: CASSRDRGSYEQYF

D: .
V: TRBV30
J: TRBJ1-2
CDR3: CAWSVPGGFAYGYTF

D: .
V: TRBV5-4
J: TRBJ2-5
CDR3: CASSLGLSDQYF

D: .
V: TRBV5-5
J: TRBJ1-1
CDR3: CASSLGTYSSMNTEAFF

D: .
V: TRBV7-9
J: TRBJ2-2
CDR3: CASSFRDITGELFF

D: TRBD2
V: TRBV6-1
J: TRBJ2-5
CDR3: CASSLGLAGGETQYF

D: TRBD1
V: TRBV5-1
J: TRBJ2-4
CDR3: CASSLATGVGQNIQYF

D: .
V: TRBV18
J: TRBJ1-5
CDR3: CASSQGRVSNQPQHF

D: TRBD2
V: TRBV7-3
J: TRBJ2-1
CDR3: CASRGTSSYNEQFF

D: .
V: TRBV5-6
J: TRBJ2-7
CDR3: CASSLTGMVVARGYEQYF

D: TRBD1
V: TRBV5-4
J: TRBJ1-1
CDR3: CASSWGTGTAYTEAFF

D: .
V: TRBV27
J: TRBJ1-5
CDR3: CASSLEGAGPQHF

D: TRBD1
V: TRBV7-3
J: TRBJ2-2
CDR3: CASSFRPWDRGPGELFF

D: .
V: TRBV28
J: TRBJ2-7
CDR3: CASSFGHVRYEQYF

D: TRBD1
V: TRBV7-2
J: TRBJ1-2
CDR3: CASSFWDRLAYGYTF

D: TRBD1
V: TRBV4-3
J: TRBJ2-3
CDR3: CASSQPLLETGFGTDTQYF

D: TRBD1
V: TRBV19
J: TRBJ1-5
CDR3: CASSPQQGNQPQHF

D: TRBD1
V: TRBV19
J: TRBJ2-1
CDR3: CASSIWPGGENEQFF

D: TRBD1
V: TRBV19
J: TRBJ2-7
CDR3: CASSMFGDRSNYEQYF